This T cell receptor (beta chain) originates from a study of shared clonotypes between healthy human individuals. Study overall: Donor composition was a couple of women and a few men, aged 18 to 49. There were three CD4 naive, three CD4 memory, two CD8 naive and one CD8 memory plates per donor. General study points: Generation probabilities of non-shared clonotypes were lower (relative to those shared by all four donors).

Germline V gene sequence: CDR1 MNHNS, CDR2 SASEGT. The CDR3 extends over 14 amino acids. The ends were cut back, 3 bases at V and 0 bases at J, with 6 bases in the middle. Original data processing: ImmunoSEQ only sent back junction sequences with no quality scores, so filtering was done differently. Assay used: immunoSEQ multiplex PCR; TCRdb lists only in-frame clones, some missing. V, J and clone size reflect that table, while D and trimming were determined from the DNA. Of around 2.3 million clones in the sample, almost 96% were seen once. Notes on this clone: Its specificity is unknown. The identical CDR3 is also encoded by other nucleotide sequences in the sample.

The TCR comes from a man aged 18 to 29 in good health. Sequencing was carried out using naive CD4+ T cells sorted from blood. Subset given: CD45RA+ positively selected. This chain uses TRBV6-1 with TRBJ1-3; D is undetermined. CDR3 coding DNA: TGTGCCAGCAGTGACCCCCTCTCTGGAAACACCATATATTTT. Residues: CASSDPLSGNTIYF.